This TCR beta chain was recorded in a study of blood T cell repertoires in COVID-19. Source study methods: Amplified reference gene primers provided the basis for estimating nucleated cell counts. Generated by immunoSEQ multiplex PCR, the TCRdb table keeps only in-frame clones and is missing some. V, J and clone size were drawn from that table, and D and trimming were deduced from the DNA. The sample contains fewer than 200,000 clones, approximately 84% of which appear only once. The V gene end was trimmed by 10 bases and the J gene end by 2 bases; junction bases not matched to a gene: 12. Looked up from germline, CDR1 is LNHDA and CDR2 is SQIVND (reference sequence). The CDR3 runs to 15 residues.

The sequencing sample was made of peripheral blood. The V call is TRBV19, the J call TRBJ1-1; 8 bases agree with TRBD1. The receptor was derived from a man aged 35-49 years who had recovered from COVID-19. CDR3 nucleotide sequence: TGTGCCACCGGAGGAGTTGGGACAGGCAACACTGAAGCTTTCTTT. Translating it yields CATGGVGTGNTEAFF.